This record concerns one T cell receptor beta chain sequence. As yet, its antigen is unknown. This sample was included in a study of identical twins. Study-level results: Twins showed weaker excess sharing in their beta out-of-frame sequences.

All donors comprised healthy Caucasians. The authors used template switching to add a universal primer site and gave cDNA unique molecular identifiers. MiXCR was run by TCRdb on the 5' RACE reads, yielding one entry per CDR3 protein. The data contain 540,000 or so distinct CDR3 sequences, approximately 20% of them singletons. The germline CDR1 and CDR2 sequences are LGHNA and YNFKEQ. The CDR3 is 16 residues long. Trimming took 2 bases from V and 7 from J; bases not matched to a gene: 7. This sample also appeared in a second study, on yellow fever vaccine responses in identical twins.

The chain carries TRBV4-2 and TRBJ2-1, with 11 bases that match TRBD2. This sequence was found in a woman under 30 in good health. The specimen was CD4+ T cells sorted from blood. The CDR3 here is CASSQTLAGGLNEQFF. CDR3 sequence (DNA): TGTGCCAGCAGCCAAACCCTAGCGGGGGGCCTTAATGAGCAGTTCTTC.